This T cell receptor (beta chain) was sequenced during a study of blood T cell repertoires in COVID-19. Study details: Acute and convalescent COVID-19 samples came from the United States, Italy and Spain. Sample material is recorded as cDNA or gDNA derived from T cells, B-cell-depleted T cells, or PBMCs.

Germline V gene data show CDR1 as MDHEN and CDR2 as SYDVKM. The CDR3 is 15 residues long. Trimming took 3 bases from V and 6 from J; bases not matched to a gene: 8. Here immunoSEQ multiplex PCR was the method, and the copy in TCRdb shows in-frame clones only, minus some. The sample shows about 90,000 clones, approximately 80% of them seen only once. This clonotype was obtained from a woman over 75 with active or convalescent COVID-19. This rearrangement joins TRBV28 to TRBJ2-1, with 7 bases aligning to TRBD1. Sample: peripheral blood. CDR3 sequence: CASSLDRIKSNEQFF. The CDR3 bases are TGTGCCAGCAGTTTGGACAGGATTAAGAGCAATGAGCAGTTCTTC.